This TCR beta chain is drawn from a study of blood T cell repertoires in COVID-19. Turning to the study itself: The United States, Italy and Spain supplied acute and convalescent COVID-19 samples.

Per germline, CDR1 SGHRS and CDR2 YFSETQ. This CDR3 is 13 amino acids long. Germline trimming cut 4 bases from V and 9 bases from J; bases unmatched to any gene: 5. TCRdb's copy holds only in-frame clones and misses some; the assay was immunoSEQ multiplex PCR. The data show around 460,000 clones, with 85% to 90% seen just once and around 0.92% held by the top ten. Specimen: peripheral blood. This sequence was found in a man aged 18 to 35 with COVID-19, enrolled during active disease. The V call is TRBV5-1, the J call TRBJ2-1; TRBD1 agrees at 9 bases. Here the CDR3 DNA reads TGCGCCAGCAGCCCTCTGGGACAGGGTGAGCAGTTCTTC. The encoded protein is CASSPLGQGEQFF.